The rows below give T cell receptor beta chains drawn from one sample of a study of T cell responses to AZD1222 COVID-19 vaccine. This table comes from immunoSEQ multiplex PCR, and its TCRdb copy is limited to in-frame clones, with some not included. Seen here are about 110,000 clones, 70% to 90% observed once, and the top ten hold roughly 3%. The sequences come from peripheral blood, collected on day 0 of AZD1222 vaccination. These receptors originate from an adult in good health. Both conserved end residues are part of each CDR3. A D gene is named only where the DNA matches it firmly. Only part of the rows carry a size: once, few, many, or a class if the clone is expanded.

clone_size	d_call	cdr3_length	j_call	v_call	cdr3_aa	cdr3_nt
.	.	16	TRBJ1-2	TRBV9	CASSTPLRNLNYGYTF	TGTGCCAGCAGCACCCCGTTAAGGAATCTTAACTATGGCTACACCTTC
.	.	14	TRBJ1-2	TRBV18	CASSPARDAYGYTF	TGTGCCAGCTCACCTGCCAGGGACGCCTATGGCTACACCTTC
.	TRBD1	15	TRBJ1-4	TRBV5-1	CASSLLTGGSEKLFF	TGCGCCAGCAGCTTACTTACAGGGGGCAGCGAAAAACTGTTTTTT
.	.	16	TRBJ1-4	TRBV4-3	CASSQELPGSNEKLFF	TGCGCCAGCAGCCAAGAACTTCCTGGGTCGAATGAAAAACTGTTTTTT
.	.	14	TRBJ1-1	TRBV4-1	CASSQVGGGKKAFF	TGCGCCAGCAGCCAAGTCGGGGGGGGCAAGAAAGCTTTCTTT
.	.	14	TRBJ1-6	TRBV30	CAWSDGAPNSPLHF	TGTGCCTGGAGTGATGGGGCGCCGAATTCACCCCTCCACTTT
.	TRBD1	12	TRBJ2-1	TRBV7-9	CASNLQGGQEFF	TGTGCCAGCAACCTACAGGGGGGTCAGGAGTTCTTC
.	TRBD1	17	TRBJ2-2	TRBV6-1	CASSELTWTGSSGELFF	TGTGCCAGCAGTGAACTAACCTGGACAGGGTCGTCCGGGGAGCTGTTTTTT
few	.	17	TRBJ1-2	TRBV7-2	CASSLEVLTQGLSGYTF	TGTGCCAGCAGCTTAGAGGTTCTTACACAGGGACTTAGCGGCTACACCTTC
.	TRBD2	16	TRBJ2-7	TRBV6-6	CASSRGLAGVPNEQYF	TGTGCCAGCAGCCGCGGACTAGCGGGTGTCCCTAACGAGCAGTACTTC
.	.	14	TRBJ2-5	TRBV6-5	CASSYSNYQETQYF	TGTGCCAGCAGTTACTCGAACTACCAAGAGACCCAGTACTTC
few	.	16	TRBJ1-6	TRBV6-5	CASSYSTGSHNSPLHF	TGTGCCAGCAGTTACTCTACAGGGTCCCATAATTCACCCCTCCACTTT
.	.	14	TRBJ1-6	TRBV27	CASRRTGFGSPLHF	TGTGCCAGCAGGCGTACCGGGTTCGGTTCACCCCTCCACTTT
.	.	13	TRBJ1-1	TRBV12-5	CASGPDRGTEAFF	TGTGCTAGTGGTCCAGATCGGGGTACTGAAGCTTTCTTT
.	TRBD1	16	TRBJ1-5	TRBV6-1	CASSELGRGPGQPQHF	TGTGCCAGCAGTGAACTGGGCAGGGGGCCGGGTCAGCCCCAGCATTTT
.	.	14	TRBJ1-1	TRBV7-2	CASSPWTENTEAFF	TGTGCCAGCAGTCCATGGACTGAAAACACTGAAGCTTTCTTT
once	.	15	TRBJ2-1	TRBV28	CASSKLGGRRNEQFF	TGTGCCAGCAGTAAACTCGGGGGGCGTCGCAATGAGCAGTTCTTC
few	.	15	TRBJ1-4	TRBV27	CASSAQGIPNEKLFF	TGTGCCAGCAGCGCACAGGGTATCCCTAATGAAAAACTGTTTTTT
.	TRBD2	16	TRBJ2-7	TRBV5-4	CASSPAGGRGGAEQYF	TGTGCCAGCAGCCCGGCGGGGGGCAGGGGTGGTGCCGAGCAGTACTTC
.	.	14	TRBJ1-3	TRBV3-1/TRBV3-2	CASSHPATENTIYF	TGTGCCAGCAGCCACCCTGCGACCGAAAACACCATATATTTT
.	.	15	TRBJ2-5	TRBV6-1	CASREGGATQETQYF	TGTGCCAGCAGAGAAGGGGGAGCTACACAAGAGACCCAGTACTTC
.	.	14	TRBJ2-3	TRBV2	CASSRDFSTDTQYF	TGTGCCAGCTCCCGGGACTTTAGCACAGATACGCAGTATTTT
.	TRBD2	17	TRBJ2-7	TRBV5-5	CASSFGLGTSDSYEQYF	TGTGCCAGCAGCTTTGGGCTCGGGACTAGCGACTCCTACGAGCAGTACTTC
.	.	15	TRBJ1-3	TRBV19	CASTSTGFSGNTIYF	TGTGCCAGTACTTCAACAGGATTCTCTGGAAACACCATATATTTT
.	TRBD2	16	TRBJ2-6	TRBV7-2	CASSLPGLDGANVLTF	TGTGCCAGCAGCCTCCCGGGACTAGACGGGGCCAACGTCCTGACTTTC
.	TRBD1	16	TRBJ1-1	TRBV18	CASSQSQGAGRTEAFF	TGTGCCAGCTCACAGTCACAGGGGGCTGGAAGGACTGAAGCTTTCTTT
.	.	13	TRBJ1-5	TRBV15	CATSRYVEGAQHF	TGTGCCACCAGCAGATACGTCGAGGGCGCCCAGCATTTT
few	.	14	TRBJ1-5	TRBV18	CASRAAGTDQPQHF	TGTGCCAGCCGCGCAGCGGGGACCGATCAGCCCCAGCATTTT
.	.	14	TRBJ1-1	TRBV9	CASSVGPSDAEAFF	TGTGCCAGCAGCGTAGGTCCGAGTGACGCTGAAGCTTTCTTT
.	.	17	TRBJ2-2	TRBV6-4	CASSPGGTRSSTGELFF	TGTGCCAGCAGCCCGGGGGGCACCCGTTCTTCTACCGGGGAGCTGTTTTTT
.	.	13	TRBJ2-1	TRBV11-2	CASSPSTYNEQFF	TGTGCCAGCAGCCCGTCTACCTACAATGAGCAGTTCTTC
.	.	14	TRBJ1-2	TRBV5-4	CASSYLWDPYGYTF	TGTGCCAGCAGCTATCTGTGGGACCCCTATGGCTACACCTTC
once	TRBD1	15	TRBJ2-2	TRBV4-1	CASSLEQGAAGELFF	TGCGCCAGCAGCCTCGAACAGGGGGCTGCCGGGGAGCTGTTTTTT
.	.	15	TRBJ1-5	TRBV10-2	CASSEFGYSNQPQHF	TGCGCCAGCAGTGAGTTTGGTTATAGCAATCAGCCCCAGCATTTT
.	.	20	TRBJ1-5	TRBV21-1	CASSKMMAPIGTLNNQPQHF	TGTGCCAGCAGCAAAATGATGGCGCCCATCGGGACTTTGAACAATCAGCCCCAGCATTTT
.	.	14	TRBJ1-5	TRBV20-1	CSARGGLRDQPQHF	TGCAGTGCTCGTGGGGGCTTGAGGGATCAGCCCCAGCATTTT
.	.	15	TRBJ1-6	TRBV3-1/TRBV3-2	CASSPPGQNNSPLHF	TGTGCCAGCAGCCCACCCGGGCAGAATAATTCACCCCTCCACTTT
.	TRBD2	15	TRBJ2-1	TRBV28	CASSLRLAGGDEQFF	TGTGCCAGCAGTTTAAGACTAGCGGGGGGGGATGAGCAGTTCTTC
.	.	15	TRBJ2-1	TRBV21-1	CASSAPGQFWGEQFF	TGTGCCAGCAGCGCTCCGGGACAATTCTGGGGTGAGCAGTTCTTC
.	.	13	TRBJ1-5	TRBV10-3	CAINPEVNQPQHF	TGTGCCATCAACCCGGAGGTTAATCAGCCCCAGCATTTT
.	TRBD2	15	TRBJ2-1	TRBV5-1	CASSLEGGSYNEQFF	TGCGCCAGCAGCTTGGAGGGAGGGTCCTACAATGAGCAGTTCTTC
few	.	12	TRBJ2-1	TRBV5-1	CASSLGVHEQFF	TGCGCCAGCAGCTTGGGGGTCCATGAGCAGTTCTTC
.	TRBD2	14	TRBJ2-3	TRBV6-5	CASPAGKLADTQYF	TGTGCCAGCCCAGCGGGGAAATTAGCAGATACGCAGTATTTT
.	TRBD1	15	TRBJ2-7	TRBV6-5	CASSTRDRASYEQYF	TGTGCCAGCAGTACCCGGGACAGGGCGTCCTACGAGCAGTACTTC
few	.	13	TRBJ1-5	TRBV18	CASSPGSNQPQHF	TGTGCCAGCTCACCGGGAAGCAATCAGCCCCAGCATTTT
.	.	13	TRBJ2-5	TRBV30	CAWSPYTRETQYF	TGTGCCTGGAGCCCCTATACCAGGGAGACCCAGTACTTC
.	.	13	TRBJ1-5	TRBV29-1	CSFQRAQNQPQHF	TGCAGCTTTCAGAGGGCCCAAAATCAGCCCCAGCATTTT
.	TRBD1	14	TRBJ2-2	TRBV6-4	CASRDTGATGELFF	TGTGCCAGCAGGGATACAGGGGCCACCGGGGAGCTGTTTTTT
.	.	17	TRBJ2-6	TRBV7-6	CASSLMGNRAGANVLTF	TGTGCCAGCAGCTTAATGGGAAACAGGGCTGGGGCCAACGTCCTGACTTTC
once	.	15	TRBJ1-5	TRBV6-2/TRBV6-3	CASSQTFGAGQPQHF	TGTGCCAGCAGTCAGACGTTCGGGGCCGGTCAGCCCCAGCATTTT
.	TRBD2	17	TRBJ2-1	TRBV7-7	CASTPSSGGSSYNEQFF	TGTGCCAGCACCCCGAGTAGCGGGGGGTCCTCCTACAATGAGCAGTTCTTC
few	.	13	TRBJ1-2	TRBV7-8	CASSYSRSYGYTF	TGTGCCAGCAGCTACTCCCGGTCCTACGGCTACACCTTC
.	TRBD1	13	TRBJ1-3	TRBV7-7	CASSTGAGNTIYF	TGTGCCAGCAGCACAGGGGCCGGAAACACCATATATTTT